This T cell receptor beta chain was identified during a study of T cells in Graves' hyperthyroidism and ophthalmopathy. Overall study context: Peripheral blood draws took place at initial diagnosis, ahead of any treatment. Study-level results: Appearing also in blood were most of the thyroid clonotypes expanded above 0.001. Using 13 V-J features, a model discriminated ophthalmopathy from stable hyperthyroidism.

Germline V gene sequence: CDR1 SNHLY, CDR2 FYNNEI. V lost 6 bases, J lost 2 bases, and 17 bases lay in between. CDR3 length equals 15 residues. This clonotype was counted ten times or more. Its antigen is not known. Fresh peripheral blood, 8 to 10 ml, was the source of the PBMCs. RNA transcripts served as the template for amplifying TCR beta CDR3 regions. RT-PCR in the first round (using the HTBI primer set) targeted the TCR CDR3. TCRdb independently ran MiXCR on the multiplex PCR reads; one entry per CDR3 protein. The sample yields hundreds of thousands of distinct CDR3 sequences, under 15% seen once. The specimen sequenced was blood. This TCR was recovered from a young woman with Graves' hyperthyroidism. This sequence joins TRBV2 and TRBJ2-7; maybe TRBD1 (6 bases). The CDR3 sequence is CASSQEDSMAYEQYF. CDR3 bases: TGTGCCAGCAGCCAAGAGGACAGCATGGCCTACGAGCAGTACTTC.